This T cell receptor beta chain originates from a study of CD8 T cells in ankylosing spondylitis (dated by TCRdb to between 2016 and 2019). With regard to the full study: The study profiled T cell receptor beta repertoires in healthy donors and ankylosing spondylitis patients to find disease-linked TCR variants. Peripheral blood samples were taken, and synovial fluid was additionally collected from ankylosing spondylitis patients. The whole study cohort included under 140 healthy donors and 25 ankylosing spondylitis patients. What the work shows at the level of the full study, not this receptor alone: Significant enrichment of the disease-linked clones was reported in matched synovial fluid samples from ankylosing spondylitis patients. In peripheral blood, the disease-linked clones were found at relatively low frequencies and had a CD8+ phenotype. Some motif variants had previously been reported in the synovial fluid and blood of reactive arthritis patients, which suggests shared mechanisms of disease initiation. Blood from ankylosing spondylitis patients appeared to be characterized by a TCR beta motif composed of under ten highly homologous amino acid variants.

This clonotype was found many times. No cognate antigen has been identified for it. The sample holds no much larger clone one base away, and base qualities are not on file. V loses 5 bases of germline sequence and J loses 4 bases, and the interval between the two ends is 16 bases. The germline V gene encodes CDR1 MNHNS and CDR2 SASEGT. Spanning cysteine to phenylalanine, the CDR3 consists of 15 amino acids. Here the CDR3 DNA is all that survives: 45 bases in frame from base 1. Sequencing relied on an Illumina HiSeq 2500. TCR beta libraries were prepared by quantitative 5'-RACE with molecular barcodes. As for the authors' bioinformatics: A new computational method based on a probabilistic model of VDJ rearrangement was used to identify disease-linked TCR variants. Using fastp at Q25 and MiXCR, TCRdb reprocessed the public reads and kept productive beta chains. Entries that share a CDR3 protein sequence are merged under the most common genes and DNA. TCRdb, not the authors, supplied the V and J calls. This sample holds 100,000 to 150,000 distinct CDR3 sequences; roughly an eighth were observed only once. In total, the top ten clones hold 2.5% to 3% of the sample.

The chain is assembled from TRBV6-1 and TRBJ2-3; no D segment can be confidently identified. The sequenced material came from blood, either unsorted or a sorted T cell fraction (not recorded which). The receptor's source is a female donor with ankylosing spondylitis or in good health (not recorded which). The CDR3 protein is CASSPDSGTADTQYF. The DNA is TGTGCCAGCAGTCCCGACTCCGGAACCGCAGATACGCAGTATTTT.